This passage covers 8 T cell receptor beta chains from one sample sequenced in a study of blood T cell repertoires in COVID-19. Clones were read by immunoSEQ multiplex PCR, and TCRdb kept only the in-frame ones, dropping some. Of roughly 670,000 clones in the sample, 80% to 90% were seen once. The specimen was peripheral blood. The receptors derive from a woman between 18 and 30 years old with acute or convalescent COVID-19.

This chain links TRBV10-3 with TRBJ1-1, with D tentatively TRBD1 (6 bases). The germline gives CDR1 ENHRY, CDR2 SYGVKD. This CDR3 is built from 16 residues. The V gene lost 0 bases and the J gene lost 6 bases, with 17 bases spanning the gap. This chain's CDR3 is CAISESNSGEVSEAFF. Here the CDR3 DNA reads TGTGCCATCAGTGAGTCGAACTCAGGGGAAGTTTCTGAAGCTTTCTTT.

The chain has TRBV28 and TRBJ1-1, with D possibly being TRBD1 (6 bases). V was shortened by 3 bases and J by 0 bases, with 8 bases between the two germline ends. The CDR3 consists of 14 residues. Per the germline V gene, CDR1 is MDHEN and CDR2 is SYDVKM. The CDR3 region is CASSFGGVNTEAFF. CDR3 DNA sequence: TGTGCCAGCAGTTTTGGGGGCGTGAACACTGAAGCTTTCTTT. The full variable domain, rest sourced from reference TRBV28 and TRBJ1-1, is DVKVTQSSRYLVKRTGEKVFLECVQDMDHENMFWYRQDPGLGLRLIYFSYDVKMKEKGDIPEGYSVSREKKERFSLILESASTNQTSMYLCASSFGGVNTEAFFGQGTRLTVV.

This chain connects TRBV5-1 to TRBJ1-2, with D perhaps TRBD1 (5 bases). The CDR3 runs 13 residues. Trimming shortened V by 0 bases and J by 8 bases, and 11 bases separated the two germline ends. Germline loops: CDR1 SGHRS, CDR2 YFSETQ. The CDR3 protein is CASSLGRGSGYTF. The CDR3 DNA reads as TGCGCCAGCAGCTTGGGAAGGGGTAGCGGCTACACCTTC.

This clone was seen a single time. V and J are TRBV5-1 and TRBJ1-2, with no clear D. CDR3 size: 14 residues. Trimming pared 0 bases from V and 4 bases from J, leaving 10 bases between. The germline CDR1 and CDR2 sequences are SGHRS and YFSETQ. In DNA form, the CDR3 reads TGCGCCAGCAGCTTGGCGACAACCGGCTATGGCTACACCTTC. It is translated as CASSLATTGYGYTF.

The chain has TRBV5-6 and TRBJ1-1; D is undetermined. V was cut by 0 bases and J by 6 bases, with 3 bases left in between. The length of the CDR3 is 11 residues. Germline CDR1 SGHDT, CDR2 YYEEEE. In DNA form, the CDR3 reads TGTGCCAGCAGCTTGGCGTCTGAAGCTTTCTTT. Amino acid sequence: CASSLASEAFF.

J is TRBJ1-3 and V is TRBV25-1, with 9 positions matching TRBD1. The CDR3 has 15 amino acids. Germline CDR1 and CDR2: MGHDK and SYGVNS. Trimming cost V 4 bases and J 4 bases; bases outside gene matches: 5. The CDR3 nucleotides read TGTGCCAGCAGTGTAGGGACAGGGCCCGGAAACACCATATATTTT. This encodes CASSVGTGPGNTIYF.

The chain links TRBV28 to TRBJ1-3; TRBD1 might be the D (5 bases). V lost 2 bases and J lost 4, with 12 bases in between. Germline CDR1 and CDR2: MDHEN and SYDVKM. This CDR3 contains 15 residues. The CDR3 coding sequence is TGTGCCAGCAGTTTAAACAGGAAACTAGGAAACACCATATATTTT. It encodes CASSLNRKLGNTIYF.

This clone has only a few counts. The chain joins TRBV12-5 to TRBJ2-3; 9 bases fit TRBD2. J gave up 0 bases and V 0 bases, and 7 bases lay outside the gene matches. The CDR3 has 18 amino acids. In germline, CDR1 is LGHNT, CDR2 FRNRAP. The CDR3 spells CASGLVRGGARSTDTQYF. DNA of the CDR3: TGTGCTAGTGGTTTGGTCCGCGGGGGGGCCCGAAGCACAGATACGCAGTATTTT.